This passage covers 16 T cell receptor beta chains from one sample sequenced in a study of T-cell memory formation after mild COVID-19. TCRdb passed the 5' RACE reads through MiXCR, listing each CDR3 protein once. The table shows about 290,000 distinct CDR3 sequences, with approximately 16% occurring only once. Sequencing was carried out using PBMCs or a T cell subset sorted from them (not recorded which). These receptors were collected from a man aged 18 to 29 who had mild COVID-19 (a few samples of this study predate the infection). Cell type and time point are not known.

The chain has TRBV10-3 and TRBJ1-1; a possible D gene is TRBD1 (5 bases). The CDR3 is made up of 14 amino acids. Trimming removed 6 bases from V and 2 bases from J, with 13 bases in between. From germline, CDR1 is ENHRY and CDR2 SYGVKD. In DNA, the CDR3 is TGTGCCATCAGGCCGGGACTGACCAACACTGAAGCTTTCTTT. Amino acid sequence: CAIRPGLTNTEAFF.

This clonotype has more than one count but fewer than ten. The CDR3 spells CASSLDQGPNYGYTF. For the CDR3, the DNA is TGTGCCAGCAGCTTAGATCAGGGGCCCAACTATGGCTACACCTTC. This rearrangement joins TRBV7-9 to TRBJ1-2; possibly TRBD1 for D (6 bases). Germline V lookup: CDR1 SEHNR, CDR2 FQNEAQ (reference sequence). The V gene lost 1 base and the J gene lost 2 bases, with 11 bases spanning the gap. The CDR3 runs 15 residues.

This clonotype occurred a few times. V gene TRBV7-9 combines with J gene TRBJ1-6, with a possible D match to TRBD1 (5 bases). Germline V gives CDR1 SEHNR, CDR2 FQNEAQ (reference sequence). The ends were cut back, 4 bases at V and 12 bases at J, with 16 bases in the middle. The length of the CDR3 is 14 residues. In nucleotides, the CDR3 is TGTGCCAGCAGCTCCCCTTTGGGACCTCAACCCCTCCACTTT. It specifies CASSSPLGPQPLHF.

The chain is built from TRBV7-2 and TRBJ2-1, with D tentatively TRBD1 or TRBD2 (6 bases each). V was shortened by 4 bases and J by 6 bases, with 10 bases between the two germline ends. This CDR3 has 13 residues. Germline CDR1 is SGHTA and CDR2 is FQGNSA. Written as DNA, the CDR3 is TGTGCCAGCAGCTCACCGGGGGCCAATGAGCAGTTCTTC. The encoded protein is CASSSPGANEQFF.

The V gene is TRBV29-1, the J gene TRBJ1-3; D unresolved. The CDR3 is 13 amino acids. Germline V lookup: CDR1 SQVTM, CDR2 ANQGSEA. Trimming pared 4 bases from V and 0 bases from J, leaving 7 bases between. The CDR3 sequence is CSVARISGNTIYF. CDR3 bases: TGCAGCGTTGCCAGGATCTCTGGAAACACCATATATTTT.

The V call is TRBV4-3, the J call TRBJ2-7, with D perhaps being TRBD1 or TRBD2 (5 bases each). V was cut by 3 bases and J by 4 bases, with 10 bases left in between. CDR1 is LGHNA, CDR2 YSLEER, per germline. The CDR3 totals 13 residues. Written as DNA, the CDR3 is TGCGCCAGCAGCCACGGGGCCGGATACGAGCAGTACTTC. It is translated as CASSHGAGYEQYF.

This clonotype showed up just a few times. This chain connects TRBV12-3 or TRBV12-4 to TRBJ1-1; 8 bases align to TRBD1. The CDR3 runs 13 residues. The junction had 7 bases not matched to a gene; V was cut back by 5 bases and J by 8 bases. The CDR3 protein is CASSRDRWTEAFF. DNA of the CDR3: TGTGCCAGCAGTCGGGACAGGTGGACGGAAGCTTTCTTT.

CDR3 sequence: CSAYDRAYEQYV. Written as DNA, the CDR3 is TGCAGTGCATATGACAGGGCCTACGAGCAGTACGTC. The chain employs TRBV20-1 and TRBJ2-7; 7 nucleotides line up with TRBD1. The germline gives CDR1 DFQATT, CDR2 SNEGSKA (reference sequence). This CDR3 has 12 residues. V was clipped by 6 bases and J by 2 bases; unmatched bases: 4.

This clonotype has more than one count but fewer than ten. The chain uses TRBV7-2 and TRBJ2-5, with 7 bases matching TRBD2. CDR1 is SGHTA and CDR2 is FQGNSA in the germline V gene. This CDR3 spans 14 amino acids. The V segment lost 0 bases and the J segment 2 bases; nucleotides outside the gene matches: 0. The CDR3 sequence is CASSLAAGQETQYF. In DNA form, the CDR3 reads TGTGCCAGCAGCTTAGCAGCGGGGCAAGAGACCCAGTACTTC.

The chain has TRBV27 and TRBJ1-4; D unclear. V lost 8 bases, J lost 6 bases, and 13 bases lay in between. Germline V gene sequence: CDR1 MNHEY, CDR2 SMNVEV (reference sequence). The CDR3 consists of 13 residues. The CDR3 nucleotides read TGTGCCAGCCGCCAGGACGGATATGAAAAACTGTTTTTT. It yields the protein CASRQDGYEKLFF.

The J gene is TRBJ2-5, the V gene TRBV19; D remains unclear. The CDR3 contains 17 residues. V gave up 1 base and J gave up 2 bases, with 17 bases separating them. Looked up from germline, CDR1 is LNHDA and CDR2 is SQIVND (reference sequence). The CDR3 region is CASSIVSSLIGQETQYF. The CDR3 DNA reads as TGTGCCAGTAGTATAGTATCCAGTCTCATCGGGCAAGAGACCCAGTACTTC.

This chain uses TRBV6-2 or TRBV6-3 with TRBJ2-3, with 11 nucleotides matching TRBD2. This CDR3 is 15 amino acids long. J gave up 6 bases and V 7 bases, and 9 bases lay outside the gene matches. CDR1 and CDR2 from the germline V gene are MNHEY and SVGEGT. The CDR3, as DNA: TGTGCCAGCACCCGACTAGCGGGGTTGAGGGATACGCAGTATTTT. Its protein is CASTRLAGLRDTQYF.

The table lists this clonotype with many counts. The rearrangement uses TRBV10-3 and TRBJ2-3; TRBD2 is a possible D gene (6 bases). In germline, CDR1 is ENHRY, CDR2 SYGVKD. The CDR3 loop spans 16 amino acids. Trimming removed 0 bases at V and 5 bases at J, with 15 bases between. The CDR3 region is CAISESQGGREDTQYF. CDR3 nucleotide sequence: TGTGCCATCAGTGAGTCGCAGGGAGGAAGGGAAGATACGCAGTATTTT.

This sequence joins TRBV3-1 and TRBJ1-2, with D uncertain. This CDR3 comprises 14 residues. V was pared by 0 bases and J by 5 bases, with 10 bases between. Looked up from germline, CDR1 is LGHDT and CDR2 is YNNKEL (reference sequence). CDR3 DNA sequence: TGTGCCAGCAGCCAAGATCGGTCAGGTTATGGCTACACCTTC. Its translation: CASSQDRSGYGYTF.

There are a few counts of this clonotype. The chain recombines TRBV6-5 with TRBJ1-5, with D hard to call. The length of the CDR3 is 15 residues. Germline CDR1 and CDR2: MNHEY and SVGAGI. The germline V and J ends were trimmed by 6 bases and 0 bases, with 12 bases remaining between them. The CDR3 coding sequence is TGTGCCAGCAGCCTCACCCGGCCTAGCAATCAGCCCCAGCATTTT. It is translated as CASSLTRPSNQPQHF.

This clonotype came up a few times. This chain uses TRBV28 with TRBJ2-5, with D perhaps matching TRBD1 (5 bases). CDR1 is MDHEN and CDR2 is SYDVKM in the germline V gene. V was trimmed by 3 bases and J by 5 bases, leaving 19 bases between them. This CDR3 has 16 residues. Written as DNA, the CDR3 is TGTGCCAGCAGTTTCGCTGGGGCTGTAGGGTGGGAGACCCAGTACTTC. Translated: CASSFAGAVGWETQYF. The full variable domain, in which reference TRBV28 and TRBJ2-5 provide the parts outside the CDR3, is DVKVTQSSRYLVKRTGEKVFLECVQDMDHENMFWYRQDPGLGLRLIYFSYDVKMKEKGDIPEGYSVSREKKERFSLILESASTNQTSMYLCASSFAGAVGWETQYFGPGTRLLVL.